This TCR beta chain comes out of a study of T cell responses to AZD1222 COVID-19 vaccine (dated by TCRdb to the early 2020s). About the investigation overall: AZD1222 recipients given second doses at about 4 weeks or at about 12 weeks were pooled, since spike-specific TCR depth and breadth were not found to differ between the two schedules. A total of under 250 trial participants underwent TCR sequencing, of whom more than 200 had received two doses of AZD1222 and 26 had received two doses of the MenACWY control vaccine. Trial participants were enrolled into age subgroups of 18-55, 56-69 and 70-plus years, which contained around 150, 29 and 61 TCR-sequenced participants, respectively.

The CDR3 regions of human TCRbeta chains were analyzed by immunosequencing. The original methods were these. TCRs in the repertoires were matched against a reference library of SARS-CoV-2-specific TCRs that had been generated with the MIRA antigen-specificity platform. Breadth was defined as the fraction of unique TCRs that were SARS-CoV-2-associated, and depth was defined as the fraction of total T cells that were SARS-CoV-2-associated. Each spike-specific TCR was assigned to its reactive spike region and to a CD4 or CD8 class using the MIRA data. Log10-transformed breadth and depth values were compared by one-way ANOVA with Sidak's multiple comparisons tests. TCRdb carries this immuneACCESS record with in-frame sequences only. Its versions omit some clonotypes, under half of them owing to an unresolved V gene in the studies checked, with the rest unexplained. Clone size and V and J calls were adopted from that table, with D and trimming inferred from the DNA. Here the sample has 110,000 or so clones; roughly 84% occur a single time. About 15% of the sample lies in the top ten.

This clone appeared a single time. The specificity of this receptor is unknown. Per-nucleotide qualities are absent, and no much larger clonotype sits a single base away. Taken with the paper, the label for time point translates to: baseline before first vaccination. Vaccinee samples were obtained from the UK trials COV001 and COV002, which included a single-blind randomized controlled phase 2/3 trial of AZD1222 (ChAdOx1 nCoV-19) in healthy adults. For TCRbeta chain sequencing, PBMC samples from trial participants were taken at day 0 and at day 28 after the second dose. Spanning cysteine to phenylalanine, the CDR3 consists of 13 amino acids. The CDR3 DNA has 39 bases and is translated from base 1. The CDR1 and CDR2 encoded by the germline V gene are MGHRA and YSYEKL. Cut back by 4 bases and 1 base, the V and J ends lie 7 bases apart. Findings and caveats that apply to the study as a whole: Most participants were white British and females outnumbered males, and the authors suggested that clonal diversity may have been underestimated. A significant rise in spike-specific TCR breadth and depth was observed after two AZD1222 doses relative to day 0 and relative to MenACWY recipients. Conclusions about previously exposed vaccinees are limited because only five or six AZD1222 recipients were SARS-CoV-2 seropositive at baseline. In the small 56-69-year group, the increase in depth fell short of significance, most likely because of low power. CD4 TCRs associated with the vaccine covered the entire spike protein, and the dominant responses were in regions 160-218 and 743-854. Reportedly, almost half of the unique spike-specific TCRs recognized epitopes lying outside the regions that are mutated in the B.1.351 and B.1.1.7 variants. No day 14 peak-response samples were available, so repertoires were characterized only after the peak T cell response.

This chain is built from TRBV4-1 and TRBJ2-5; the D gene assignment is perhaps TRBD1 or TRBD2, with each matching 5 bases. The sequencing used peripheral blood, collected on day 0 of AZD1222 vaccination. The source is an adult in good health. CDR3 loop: CASSLGTQETQYF. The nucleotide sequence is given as TGCGCCAGCAGCCTAGGGACCCAAGAGACCCAGTACTTC.